This T cell receptor (beta chain) was recorded in a study of identical twins. One entry per CDR3 protein, called by TCRdb with MiXCR from the 5' RACE reads. This table has around 1.7 million distinct CDR3 sequences, around 33% appearing once. There are a few counts of this clonotype. The sequence was obtained from a newborn girl in good health. The source material was cord blood.

The CDR3 bases are TGTGCCAGCTCATCAGGACATGTCGGAGAGACCCAGTACTTC. Amino acids: CASSSGHVGETQYF. The chain couples TRBV18 to TRBJ2-5; maybe TRBD1 (5 bases). The CDR3 covers 14 residues. V was pared by 5 bases and J by 4 bases, with 14 bases between. The germline gives CDR1 KGHSH, CDR2 LQKENI.